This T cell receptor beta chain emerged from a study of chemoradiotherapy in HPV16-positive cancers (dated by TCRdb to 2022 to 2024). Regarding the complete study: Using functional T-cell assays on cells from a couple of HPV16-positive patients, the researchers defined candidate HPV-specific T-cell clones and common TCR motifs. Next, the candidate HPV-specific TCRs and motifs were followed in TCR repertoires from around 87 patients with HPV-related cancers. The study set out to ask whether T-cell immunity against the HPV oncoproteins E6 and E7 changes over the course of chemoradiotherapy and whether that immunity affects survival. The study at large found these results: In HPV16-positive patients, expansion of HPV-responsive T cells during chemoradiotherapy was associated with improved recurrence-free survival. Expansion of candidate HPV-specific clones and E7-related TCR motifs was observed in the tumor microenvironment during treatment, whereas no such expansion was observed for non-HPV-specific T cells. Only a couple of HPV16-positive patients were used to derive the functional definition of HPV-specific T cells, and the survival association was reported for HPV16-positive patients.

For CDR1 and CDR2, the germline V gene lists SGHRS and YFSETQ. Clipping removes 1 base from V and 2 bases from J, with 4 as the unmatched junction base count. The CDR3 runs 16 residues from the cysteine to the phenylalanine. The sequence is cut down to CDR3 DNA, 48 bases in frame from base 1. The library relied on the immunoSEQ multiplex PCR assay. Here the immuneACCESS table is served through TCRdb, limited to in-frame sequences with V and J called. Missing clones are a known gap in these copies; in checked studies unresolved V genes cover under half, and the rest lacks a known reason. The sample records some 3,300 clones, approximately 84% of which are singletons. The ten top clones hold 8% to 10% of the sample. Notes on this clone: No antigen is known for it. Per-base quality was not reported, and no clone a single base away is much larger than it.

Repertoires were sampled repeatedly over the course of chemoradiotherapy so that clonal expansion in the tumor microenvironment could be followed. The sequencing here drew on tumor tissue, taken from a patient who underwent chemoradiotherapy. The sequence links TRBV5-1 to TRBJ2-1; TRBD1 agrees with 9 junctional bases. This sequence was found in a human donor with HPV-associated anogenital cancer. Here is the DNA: TGCGCCAGCAGCTTGAATGGGGACAGGGCCTACAATGAGCAGTTCTTC. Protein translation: CASSLNGDRAYNEQFF.